In this sample, the clone carrying this T cell receptor beta chain turned up a few times. The data derive from a study of blood T cell repertoires in COVID-19. At the level of the study: T cells, B-cell-depleted T cells, or PBMCs supplied cDNA or gDNA.

Authors' processing steps: Estimates of nucleated cell counts were drawn from the amplification of reference gene primers. The method was immunoSEQ multiplex PCR; TCRdb's version includes in-frame clones alone and lacks a portion of them. Clone size and V and J calls were adopted from that table, with D and trimming inferred from the DNA. The sample has about 70,000 clones, roughly three quarters seen once; the top ten hold under 25%. The CDR3 extends over 14 amino acids. The V end lost 3 bases, the J end lost 5 bases, and 14 bases lay between the germline ends. CDR1 is SGDLS and CDR2 is YYNGEE in the germline V gene.

This clonotype was obtained from a man aged 65-85 years with acute or convalescent COVID-19. The chain recombines TRBV9 with TRBJ2-5, with D tentatively TRBD1 (6 bases). What was sequenced was peripheral blood. The CDR3 is CASSGGQGLETQYF. CDR3 in DNA: TGTGCCAGCAGCGGAGGTCAGGGGTTGGAGACCCAGTACTTC.